Listed below are T cell receptor beta chains from one sample, sequenced in a study of vaccination and CD4 T cells after COVID-19. The antigens of these receptors remain unknown. TCRdb ran MiXCR on the PCR reads and lists one entry per CDR3 protein. The profile shows about 7,100 distinct CDR3 sequences, 65% to 75% of them singletons. Sequenced sample: CD4+ T cells from blood, cultured in vitro. These receptors all stem from a human donor who had recovered from COVID-19. The CDR3 runs from the conserved cysteine through the conserved F or W. The order of the fields is D gene, J gene, V gene, clone size, CDR3 protein, CDR3 DNA. A D gene is named only where the DNA matches it firmly. Only some rows state a clone size, as once, few, many or a class for expanded clones.

d_gene: TRBD1
j_gene: TRBJ2-7
v_gene: TRBV20-1
abundance: NA
CDR3aa: CSARAGTGVSEQYF
CDR3nt: TGCAGTGCTAGAGCGGGGACAGGGGTGAGTGAGCAGTACTTC

d_gene: NA
j_gene: TRBJ1-5
v_gene: TRBV28
abundance: NA
CDR3aa: CASSPSPKFNQPQHF
CDR3nt: TGTGCCAGCAGTCCAAGTCCCAAATTCAATCAGCCCCAGCATTTT

d_gene: TRBD1
j_gene: TRBJ1-2
v_gene: TRBV28
abundance: NA
CDR3aa: CASSPGTGANYGYTF
CDR3nt: TGTGCCAGCAGTCCCGGGACAGGGGCAAACTATGGCTACACCTTC

d_gene: NA
j_gene: TRBJ1-6
v_gene: TRBV27
abundance: large
CDR3aa: CASGIRSSYNSPLHF
CDR3nt: TGTGCCAGCGGGATAAGGAGCTCCTATAATTCACCCCTCCACTTT

d_gene: NA
j_gene: TRBJ1-2
v_gene: TRBV28
abundance: NA
CDR3aa: CASSFRPAHYGYTF
CDR3nt: TGTGCCAGCAGTTTTCGGCCGGCCCATTATGGCTACACCTTC

d_gene: NA
j_gene: TRBJ1-5
v_gene: TRBV20-1
abundance: NA
CDR3aa: CSARDGTPWGNQPQHF
CDR3nt: TGCAGTGCTAGAGATGGGACACCGTGGGGCAATCAGCCCCAGCATTTT

d_gene: TRBD1
j_gene: TRBJ1-5
v_gene: TRBV7-6
abundance: NA
CDR3aa: CASSLARDSSNQPQHF
CDR3nt: TGTGCCAGCAGCTTAGCCCGGGACAGTAGCAATCAGCCCCAGCATTTT

d_gene: NA
j_gene: TRBJ1-2
v_gene: TRBV27
abundance: NA
CDR3aa: CASSSGRPYQGYTF
CDR3nt: TGTGCCAGCAGTTCGGGCAGGCCCTACCAGGGCTACACCTTC

d_gene: NA
j_gene: TRBJ2-7
v_gene: TRBV6-1
abundance: large
CDR3aa: CASTIRDGPYEQYF
CDR3nt: TGTGCCAGCACCATCCGGGACGGCCCCTACGAGCAGTACTTC

d_gene: NA
j_gene: TRBJ1-6
v_gene: TRBV20-1
abundance: NA
CDR3aa: CRAQGHSYNSPLHF
CDR3nt: TGCAGGGCACAGGGCCACTCCTATAATTCACCCCTCCACTTT

d_gene: TRBD2
j_gene: TRBJ2-7
v_gene: TRBV2
abundance: NA
CDR3aa: CASRRTSDSYEQYF
CDR3nt: TGTGCCAGCAGGAGGACTAGCGACTCCTACGAGCAGTACTTC

d_gene: TRBD2
j_gene: TRBJ2-3
v_gene: TRBV20-1
abundance: NA
CDR3aa: CSALLAGSTDTQYF
CDR3nt: TGCAGTGCTCTACTAGCGGGAAGCACAGATACGCAGTATTTT

d_gene: NA
j_gene: TRBJ2-5
v_gene: TRBV20-1
abundance: NA
CDR3aa: CSARKRGNRRETQYF
CDR3nt: TGCAGTGCTCGAAAGCGCGGGAACCGCAGGGAGACCCAGTACTTC

d_gene: TRBD1
j_gene: TRBJ1-5
v_gene: TRBV6-5
abundance: NA
CDR3aa: CDSSSGTGVRYNQPQHF
CDR3nt: TGTGACAGCAGTTCCGGGACAGGGGTGCGTTACAATCAGCCCCAGCATTTT